Within the sample, the clone carrying this T cell receptor (beta chain) is medium-sized (0.01 to 0.1%). The sample is drawn from a study of T cell changes during pregnancy in multiple sclerosis. CDR1 LGHNA and CDR2 YSLEER come from the germline V gene. The CDR3 contains 16 residues. J was trimmed by 5 bases and V by 1 base; bases with no gene match: 6. The protocol was immunoSEQ multiplex PCR, while the TCRdb copy is restricted to in-frame clones and leaves out a portion. Of 50,000 or so clones in the sample, approximately 92% were seen once. The sample in question was CD4+ T cells from peripheral blood mononuclear cells, obtained in the third trimester of pregnancy. This sequence originates from a female donor with multiple sclerosis, enrolled in a pregnancy study. J is TRBJ2-2 and V is TRBV4-3, with 8 nucleotides matching TRBD1. The CDR3 DNA reads TGCGCCAGCAGCCAAGGACAGGGGTGGTATACCGGGGAGCTGTTTTTT. Protein product: CASSQGQGWYTGELFF.